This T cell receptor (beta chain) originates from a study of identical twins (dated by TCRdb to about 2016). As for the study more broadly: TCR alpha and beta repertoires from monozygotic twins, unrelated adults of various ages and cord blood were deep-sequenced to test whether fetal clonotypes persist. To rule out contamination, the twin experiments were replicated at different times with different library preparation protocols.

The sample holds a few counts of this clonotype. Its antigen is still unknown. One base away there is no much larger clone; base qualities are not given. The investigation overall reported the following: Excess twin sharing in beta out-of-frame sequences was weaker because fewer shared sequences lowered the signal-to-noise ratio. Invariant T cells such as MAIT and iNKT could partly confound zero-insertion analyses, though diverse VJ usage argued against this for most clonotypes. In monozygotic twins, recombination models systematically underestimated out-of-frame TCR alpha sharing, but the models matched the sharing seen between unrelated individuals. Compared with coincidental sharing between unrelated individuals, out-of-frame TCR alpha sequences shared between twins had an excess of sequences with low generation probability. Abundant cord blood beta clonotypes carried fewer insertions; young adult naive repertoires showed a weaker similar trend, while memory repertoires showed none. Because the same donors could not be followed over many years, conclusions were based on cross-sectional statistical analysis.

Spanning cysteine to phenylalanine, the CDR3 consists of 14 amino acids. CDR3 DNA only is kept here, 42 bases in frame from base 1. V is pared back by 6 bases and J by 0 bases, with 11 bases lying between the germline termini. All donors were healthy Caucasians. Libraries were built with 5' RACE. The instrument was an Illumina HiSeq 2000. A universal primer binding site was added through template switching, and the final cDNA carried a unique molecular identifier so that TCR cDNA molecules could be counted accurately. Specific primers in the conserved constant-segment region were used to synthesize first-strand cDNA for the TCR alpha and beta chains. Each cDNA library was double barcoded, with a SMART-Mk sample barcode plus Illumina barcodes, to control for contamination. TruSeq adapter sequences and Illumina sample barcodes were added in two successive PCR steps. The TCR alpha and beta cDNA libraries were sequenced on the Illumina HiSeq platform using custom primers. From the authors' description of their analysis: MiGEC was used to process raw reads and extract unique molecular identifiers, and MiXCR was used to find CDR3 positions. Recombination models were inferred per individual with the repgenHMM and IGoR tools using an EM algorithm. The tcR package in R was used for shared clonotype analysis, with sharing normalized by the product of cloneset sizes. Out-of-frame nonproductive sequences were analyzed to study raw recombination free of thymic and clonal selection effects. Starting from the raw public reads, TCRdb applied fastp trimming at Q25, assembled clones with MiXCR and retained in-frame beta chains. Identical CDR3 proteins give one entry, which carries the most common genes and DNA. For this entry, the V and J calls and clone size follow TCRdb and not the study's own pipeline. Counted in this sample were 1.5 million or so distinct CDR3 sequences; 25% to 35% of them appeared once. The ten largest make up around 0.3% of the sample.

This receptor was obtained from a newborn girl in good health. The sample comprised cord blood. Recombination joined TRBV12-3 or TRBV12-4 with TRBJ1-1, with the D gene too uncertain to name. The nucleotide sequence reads TGTGCCAGCAGCCCTCGATATTTGAACACTGAAGCTTTCTTT. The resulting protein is CASSPRYLNTEAFF.